This entry lists 13 T cell receptor beta chains sequenced from one sample in a study of blood T cells in healthy people across ages. PCR was performed a second time for roughly 7 to 11 cycles using a sample-barcoded 5' primer and a J-beta primer mix. TCRdb re-called the 5' RACE reads with MiXCR, one entry per CDR3 protein. Of about 1.7 million distinct CDR3 sequences in the sample, 28% were seen once. Input material: blood. These receptors were obtained from a woman in her 30s in good health.

The V gene is TRBV3-1, the J gene TRBJ2-5, with 8 nucleotides matching TRBD2. V was pared by 4 bases and J by 9 bases, with 13 bases of the junction left unmatched. CDR3 length: 15 amino acids. CDR1 is LGHDT, CDR2 YNNKEL, per germline (reference sequence). The CDR3 DNA reads TGTGCCAGCAGCCTCCGGGTAGCGGGGAGGGGGGCCCAGTACTTC. It translates to CASSLRVAGRGAQYF.

The V call is TRBV7-2, the J call TRBJ2-3; no clear D. With 5 bases removed from V and 6 bases from J, the gap between germline ends came to 15 bases. Germline CDR1 reads SGHTA; CDR2 reads FQGNSA. The CDR3 is 14 residues long. The CDR3 region has the DNA TGTGCCAGCAGCCCCGGCAGGTTGAAGGATACGCAGTATTTT. As protein: CASSPGRLKDTQYF.

The table lists this clonotype with a few counts. This chain joins TRBV7-2 and TRBJ2-4; 7 nucleotides align to TRBD1. The CDR3 length is 15 residues. V lost 9 bases and J lost 6; bases outside the gene matches: 14. The germline V gene encodes CDR1 SGHTA and CDR2 FQGNSA. In DNA, the CDR3 is TGTGCCAGTGGGGGATCCGGGACAGTAAGAAACATTCAGTACTTC. This gives the protein CASGGSGTVRNIQYF.

This clonotype has just a few counts. The genes are TRBV7-6 and TRBJ2-5; D is ambiguous. CDR3 length: 14 residues. The germline CDR1 and CDR2 sequences are SGHVS and FNYEAQ. V was trimmed by 1 base and J by 5 bases, leaving 11 bases between them. CDR3 protein: CASSLEATRETQYF. The CDR3 nucleotides read TGTGCCAGCAGCTTAGAGGCCACGAGGGAGACCCAGTACTTC. Looking up the rest from reference TRBV7-6 and TRBJ2-5 gives the full variable domain: GAGVSQSPRYKVTKRGQDVALRCDPISGHVSLYWYRQALGQGPEFLTYFNYEAQQDKSGLPNDRFSAERPEGSISTLTIQRTEQRDSAMYRCASSLEATRETQYFGPGTRLLVL.

In this sample, this clonotype turned up many times. CDR3 sequence: CSASWVGSYEQYF. The CDR3 DNA reads TGCAGCGCGTCATGGGTGGGGTCCTACGAGCAGTACTTC. The chain recombines TRBV29-1 with TRBJ2-7, with D hard to call. V gave up 7 bases and J gave up 1 base, with 14 bases separating them. This CDR3 has 13 residues. Germline CDR1 and CDR2: SQVTM and ANQGSEA.

This clonotype was picked up a small number of times. This chain connects TRBV12-3 or TRBV12-4 to TRBJ2-7, with no clear D. This CDR3 has 14 amino acids. Trimming removed 6 bases from V and 2 bases from J, with 14 bases in between. The CDR3 sequence: CASRNDGDTYEQYF. DNA for the CDR3: TGTGCCAGCAGAAATGACGGAGATACCTACGAGCAGTACTTC.

This clonotype was observed at least ten times. V gene TRBV29-1 combines with J gene TRBJ2-5; no firm D call. CDR3 length: 13 residues. CDR1 and CDR2 (germline): SQVTM, ANQGSEA. V gave up 4 bases and J gave up 4 bases, with 13 bases separating them. CDR3 sequence: CSVVKPNRETQYF. CDR3 nucleotides: TGCAGCGTTGTGAAGCCCAATCGAGAGACCCAGTACTTC. The full variable domain, completed using reference TRBV29-1 and TRBJ2-5, is SAVISQKPSRDICQRGTSLTIQCQVDSQVTMMFWYRQQPGQSLTLIATANQGSEATYESGFVIDKFPISRPNLTFSTLTVSNMSPEDSSIYLCSVVKPNRETQYFGPGTRLLVL.

V gene TRBV7-9 combines with J gene TRBJ2-7, with 7 bases fitting TRBD1. The germline V gene has CDR1 SEHNR and CDR2 FQNEAQ (reference sequence). The CDR3 totals 14 residues. Germline trimming cut 3 bases from V and 2 bases from J; bases unmatched to any gene: 4. CDR3 region: CASSFRDRPYEQYF. The CDR3 DNA sequence: TGTGCCAGCAGCTTCCGGGACAGACCCTACGAGCAGTACTTC. The full variable domain, in which reference TRBV7-9 and TRBJ2-7 provide the parts outside the CDR3, is DTGVSQNPRHKITKRGQNVTFRCDPISEHNRLYWYRQTLGQGPEFLTYFQNEAQLEKSRLLSDRFSAERPKGSFSTLEIQRTEQGDSAMYLCASSFRDRPYEQYFGPGTRLTVT.

In this sample, this clonotype turned up many times. The chain links TRBV20-1 to TRBJ2-5; 8 bases align to TRBD2. V gave up 4 bases and J gave up 4 bases; unmatched junction bases: 14. The CDR3 covers 16 residues. Germline V lookup: CDR1 DFQATT, CDR2 SNEGSKA (reference sequence). CDR3 nucleotide sequence: TGCAGTGCTACAGCTCCCACTGCGGCGGGGGGAGAGACCCAGTACTTC. Translation gives CSATAPTAAGGETQYF.

CDR3 loop: CASSVSSSWGNTEAFF. The CDR3 DNA is TGTGCCAGCAGTGTATCATCCTCCTGGGGGAACACTGAAGCTTTCTTT. V is TRBV2 and J is TRBJ1-1; no firm D call. With 4 bases removed from V and 1 base from J, the gap between germline ends came to 16 bases. CDR3 length equals 16 residues. The germline V gene has CDR1 SNHLY and CDR2 FYNNEI. Variable domain in full (rest from reference TRBV2 and TRBJ1-1): EPEVTQTPSHQVTQMGQEVILRCVPISNHLYFYWYRQILGQKVEFLVSFYNNEISEKSEIFDDQFSVERPDGSNFTLKIRSTKLEDSAMYFCASSVSSSWGNTEAFFGQGTRLTVV.

This clonotype was counted between two and nine times. The V and J genes are TRBV5-6 and TRBJ2-3; maybe TRBD2 (5 bases). V was clipped by 1 base and J by 0 bases, with 15 bases between them. Germline assignment: CDR1 SGHDT and CDR2 YYEEEE. The CDR3 is 17 amino acids. For the CDR3, the DNA is TGTGCCAGCAGCTTGTCTCAGCGGAGCCCTAGCACAGATACGCAGTATTTT. Its protein is CASSLSQRSPSTDTQYF.

The chain recombines TRBV2 with TRBJ2-1, with TRBD2 matching over 9 bases. The CDR3 spans 13 residues. CDR1 and CDR2 from the germline V gene are SNHLY and FYNNEI. Trimming cost V 8 bases and J 7 bases; bases outside gene matches: 6. CDR3 in amino acids: CASLASGVNEQFF. The CDR3 DNA follows: TGTGCCAGCTTAGCTAGCGGGGTTAATGAGCAGTTCTTC.

In this sample, this clonotype turned up a few times. The chain has TRBV7-9 and TRBJ1-2; D unresolved. Germline CDR1 reads SEHNR; CDR2 reads FQNEAQ (reference sequence). CDR3 length equals 14 residues. The germline V and J ends were trimmed by 7 bases and 5 bases, with 17 bases remaining between them. DNA of the CDR3: TGTGCCAGCACCGCTCCGAGGTCAAATTATGGCTACACCTTC. Protein product: CASTAPRSNYGYTF.